This TCR beta chain is drawn from a study of blood T cells in healthy people across ages. The study's findings and limits: Diversity figures derived from one million T cells were judged to underestimate the true value. Across samples, TCR beta diversity tracked strongly with naive T cell percentage. Among T cells, TCR beta diversity per million cells dropped roughly linearly as age rose.

No fewer than 5.5 micrograms of total RNA were isolated from every sample. This clonotype appeared a few times. Antigen: not known. Together with a sample-barcoded 5' primer, a J-beta primer mix was included in a second PCR lasting roughly 6 to 12 cycles. TCRdb fed the 5' RACE reads into MiXCR, producing one record per CDR3 protein. The sample records approximately 1.5 million distinct CDR3 sequences, approximately 43% being singletons. The CDR3 consists of 15 residues. Germline CDR1 reads SGHNT; CDR2 reads YYREEE (reference sequence). This TCR was sampled from a woman between 18 and 30 years old in good health. The V and J genes are TRBV5-4 and TRBJ2-5; 11 bases align to TRBD2. The assigned J gene may be wrong: the sequence end matches TRBJ2-7 better. What was sequenced was blood. CDR3 nucleotides: TGTGCCAGCAGTCTAGCGGGGGGTTACTCCTACGAGCAGTACTTC. It is translated as CASSLAGGYSYEQYF.